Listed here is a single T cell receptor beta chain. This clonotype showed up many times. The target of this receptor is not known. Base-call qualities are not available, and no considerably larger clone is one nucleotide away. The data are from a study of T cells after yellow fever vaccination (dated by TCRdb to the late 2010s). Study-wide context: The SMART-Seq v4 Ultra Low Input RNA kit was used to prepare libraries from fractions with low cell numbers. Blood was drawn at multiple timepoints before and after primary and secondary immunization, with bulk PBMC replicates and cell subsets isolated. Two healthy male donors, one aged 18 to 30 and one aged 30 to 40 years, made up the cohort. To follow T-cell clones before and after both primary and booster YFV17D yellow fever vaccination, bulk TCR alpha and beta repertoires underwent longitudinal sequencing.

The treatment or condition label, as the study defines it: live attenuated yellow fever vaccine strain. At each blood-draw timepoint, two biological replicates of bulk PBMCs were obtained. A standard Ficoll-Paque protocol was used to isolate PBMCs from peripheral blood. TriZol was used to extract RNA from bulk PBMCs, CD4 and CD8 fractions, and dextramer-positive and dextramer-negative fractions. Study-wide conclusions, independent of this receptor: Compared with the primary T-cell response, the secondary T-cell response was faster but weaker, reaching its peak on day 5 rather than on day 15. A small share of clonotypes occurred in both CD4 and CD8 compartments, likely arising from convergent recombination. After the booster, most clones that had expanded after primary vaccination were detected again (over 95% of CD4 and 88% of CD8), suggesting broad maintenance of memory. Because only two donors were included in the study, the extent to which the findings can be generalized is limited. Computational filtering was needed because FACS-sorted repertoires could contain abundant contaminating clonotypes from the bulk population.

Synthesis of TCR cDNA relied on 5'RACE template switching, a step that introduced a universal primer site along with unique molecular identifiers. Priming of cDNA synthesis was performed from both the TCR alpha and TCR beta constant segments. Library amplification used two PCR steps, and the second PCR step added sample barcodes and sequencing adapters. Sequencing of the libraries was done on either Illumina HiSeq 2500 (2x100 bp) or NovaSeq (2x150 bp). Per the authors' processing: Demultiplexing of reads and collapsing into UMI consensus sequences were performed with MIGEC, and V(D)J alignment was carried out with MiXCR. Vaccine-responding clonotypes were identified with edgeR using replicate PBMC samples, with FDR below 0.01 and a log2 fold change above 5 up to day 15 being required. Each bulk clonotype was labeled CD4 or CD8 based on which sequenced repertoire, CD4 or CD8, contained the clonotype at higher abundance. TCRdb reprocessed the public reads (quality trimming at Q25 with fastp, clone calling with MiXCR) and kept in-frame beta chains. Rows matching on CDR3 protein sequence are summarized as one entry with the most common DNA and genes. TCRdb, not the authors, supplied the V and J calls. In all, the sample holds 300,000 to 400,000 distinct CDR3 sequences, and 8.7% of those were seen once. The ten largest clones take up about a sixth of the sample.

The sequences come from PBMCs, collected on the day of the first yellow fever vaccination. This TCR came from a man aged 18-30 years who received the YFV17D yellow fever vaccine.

The CDR3 region reads CASSSGTSYEQYF. At the DNA level, the sequence is TGTGCCAGCAGTTCCGGGACTAGCTACGAGCAGTACTTC. The V and J genes are TRBV12-3 or TRBV12-4 and TRBJ2-7, with 8 bases in between that match TRBD2. V trim: 4 bases; J trim: 3 bases; unmatched bases: 2. Including cysteine and phenylalanine, the CDR3 has 13 amino acids. Only CDR3 DNA remains: 39 bases, in frame from the first base.